This TCR beta chain is drawn from a study of T cell repertoires in cytomegalovirus infection. About the research overall: Both CMV infection and a matching HLA type were indicated by public TCR beta signatures. Notes on the study in general: HLA-C-restricted, CMV-specific TCR beta clonotypes were dominant ex vivo. Individuals carrying CMV plus the relevant HLA were identified by cumulative frequency of public TCR beta families.

TCRdb re-analysed the reads in MiXCR, keeping a single row per CDR3 protein. The sample has roughly 140,000 distinct CDR3 sequences; around 24% are singletons. From germline, CDR1 is SQVTM and CDR2 ANQGSEA. V was pared by 7 bases and J by 3 bases, with 22 bases of the junction left unmatched. CDR3 length: 19 amino acids. About this clonotype itself: Its matching antigen is unknown.

Sequenced: PBMCs. This clonotype was obtained from a human donor in good health (CMV status not recorded). Some clones in this sample may be carry-over from other donors' samples. The rearrangement uses TRBV29-1 and TRBJ2-2, with 8 nucleotides matching TRBD1. The CDR3 region has the DNA TGCAGCGCCATCGCTAGGGATGGACAGGGTTTTGGCGACACCGGGGAGCTGTTTTTT. Its protein product is CSAIARDGQGFGDTGELFF.